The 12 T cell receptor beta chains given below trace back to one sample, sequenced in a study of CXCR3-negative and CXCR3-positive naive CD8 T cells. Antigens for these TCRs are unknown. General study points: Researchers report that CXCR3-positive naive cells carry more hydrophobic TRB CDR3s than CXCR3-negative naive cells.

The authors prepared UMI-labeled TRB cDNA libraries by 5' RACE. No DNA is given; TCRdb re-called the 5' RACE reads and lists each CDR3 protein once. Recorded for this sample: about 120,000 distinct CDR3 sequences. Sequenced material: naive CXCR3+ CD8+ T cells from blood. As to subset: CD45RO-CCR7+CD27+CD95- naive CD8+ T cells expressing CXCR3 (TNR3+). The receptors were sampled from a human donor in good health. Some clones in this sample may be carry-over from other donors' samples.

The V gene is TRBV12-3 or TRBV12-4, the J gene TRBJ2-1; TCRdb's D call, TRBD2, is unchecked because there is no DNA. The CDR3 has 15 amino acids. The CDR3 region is CASSLAGMVSNEQFF.

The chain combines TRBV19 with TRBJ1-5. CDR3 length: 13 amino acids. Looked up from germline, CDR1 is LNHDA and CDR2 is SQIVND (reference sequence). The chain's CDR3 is CASSIAPNQPQHF.

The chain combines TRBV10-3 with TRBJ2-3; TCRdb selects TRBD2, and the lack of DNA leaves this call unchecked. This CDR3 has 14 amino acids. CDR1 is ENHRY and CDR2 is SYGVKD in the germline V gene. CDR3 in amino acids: CAISEGLETDTQYF.

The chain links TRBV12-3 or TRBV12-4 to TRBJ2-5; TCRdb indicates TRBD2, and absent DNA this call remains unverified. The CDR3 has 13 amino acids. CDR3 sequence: CASSLVVKETQYF.

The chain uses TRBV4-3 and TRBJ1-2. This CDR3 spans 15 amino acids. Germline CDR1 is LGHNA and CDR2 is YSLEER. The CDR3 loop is CASSQDSSSFYGYTF.

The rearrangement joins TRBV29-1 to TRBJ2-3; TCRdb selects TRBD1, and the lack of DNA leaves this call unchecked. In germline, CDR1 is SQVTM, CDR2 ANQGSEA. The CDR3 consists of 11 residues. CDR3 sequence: CSAVPTDTQYF.

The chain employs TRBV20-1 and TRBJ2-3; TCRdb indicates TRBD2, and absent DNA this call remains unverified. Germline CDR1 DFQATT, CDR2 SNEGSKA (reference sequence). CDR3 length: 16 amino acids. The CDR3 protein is CSARVFLAGLTDTQYF.

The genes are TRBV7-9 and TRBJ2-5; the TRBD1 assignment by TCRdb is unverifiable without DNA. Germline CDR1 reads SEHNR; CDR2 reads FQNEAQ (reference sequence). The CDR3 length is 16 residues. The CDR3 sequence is CASSGSDRGHRETQYF.

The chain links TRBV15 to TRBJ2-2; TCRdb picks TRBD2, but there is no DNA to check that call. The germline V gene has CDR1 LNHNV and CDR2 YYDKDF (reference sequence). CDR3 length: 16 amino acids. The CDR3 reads CATKDVAGTNTGELFF.

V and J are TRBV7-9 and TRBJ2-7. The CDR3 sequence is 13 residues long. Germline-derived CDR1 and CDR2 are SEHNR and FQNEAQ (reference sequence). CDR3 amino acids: CASSSSGFYEQYF.

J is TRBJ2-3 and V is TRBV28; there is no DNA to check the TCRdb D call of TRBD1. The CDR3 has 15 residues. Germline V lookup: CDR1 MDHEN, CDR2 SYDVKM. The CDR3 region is CASSLAGGRTDTQYF.

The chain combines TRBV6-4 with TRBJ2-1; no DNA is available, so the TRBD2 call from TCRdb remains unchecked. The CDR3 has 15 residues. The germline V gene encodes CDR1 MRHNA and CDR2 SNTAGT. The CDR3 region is CASSKTSGVSNEQFF.